These T cell receptor beta chains were read from a single sample in a study of cytomegalovirus exposure and HLA in healthy donors. Some clones are missing from TCRdb's copy, which holds only in-frame ones; the method was immunoSEQ multiplex PCR. The sample has over 200,000 clones, around four fifths seen once. What was sequenced was PBMCs. The receptors originated from a woman aged 18-29 years in good health and CMV-seronegative. Both conserved end residues are part of each CDR3. The D gene is left open where the match is weak. Some rows mark clone size as missing; the rest say once, few, many or name a class of expanded clone.

v_call: TRBV12-2
d_call: .
j_call: TRBJ1-5
cdr3_length: 16
clone_size: .
cdr3_aa: CASRLARSRWHQPQHF
cdr3_nt: TGTGCAAGTCGCTTAGCGAGGTCCAGGTGGCATCAGCCCCAGCATTTT

v_call: TRBV27
d_call: .
j_call: TRBJ1-5
cdr3_length: 15
clone_size: .
cdr3_aa: CASSPRRSGDQPQHF
cdr3_nt: TGTGCCAGCAGTCCACGAAGGTCAGGGGATCAGCCCCAGCATTTT

v_call: TRBV6-1
d_call: .
j_call: TRBJ2-3
cdr3_length: 15
clone_size: .
cdr3_aa: CASSEGPYPGHTQYF
cdr3_nt: TGTGCCAGCAGTGAGGGACCATACCCAGGGCATACGCAGTATTTT

v_call: TRBV5-1
d_call: TRBD1
j_call: TRBJ2-7
cdr3_length: 16
clone_size: .
cdr3_aa: CASSLAGTGGIDEQYF
cdr3_nt: TGCGCCAGCAGCTTGGCAGGGACAGGGGGTATCGACGAGCAGTACTTC

v_call: TRBV6-5
d_call: .
j_call: TRBJ2-1
cdr3_length: 11
clone_size: .
cdr3_aa: CASLRGNEQFF
cdr3_nt: TGTGCCAGCCTACGGGGTAATGAGCAGTTCTTC

v_call: TRBV7-9
d_call: .
j_call: TRBJ2-7
cdr3_length: 14
clone_size: .
cdr3_aa: CASSGHKSSYEQYF
cdr3_nt: TGTGCCAGCAGCGGACACAAAAGCTCCTACGAGCAGTACTTC

v_call: TRBV19
d_call: .
j_call: TRBJ2-6
cdr3_length: 19
clone_size: .
cdr3_aa: CASSIPVGVANSGANVLTF
cdr3_nt: TGTGCCAGTAGTATTCCCGTCGGGGTAGCGAACTCTGGGGCCAACGTCCTGACTTTC

v_call: TRBV5-5
d_call: .
j_call: TRBJ2-7
cdr3_length: 14
clone_size: .
cdr3_aa: CASSLVGGIYEQYF
cdr3_nt: TGTGCCAGCAGCTTGGTTGGGGGGATCTACGAGCAGTACTTC

v_call: TRBV30
d_call: .
j_call: TRBJ2-1
cdr3_length: 13
clone_size: .
cdr3_aa: CAWTGTTYNEQFF
cdr3_nt: TGTGCCTGGACCGGGACAACCTACAATGAGCAGTTCTTC

v_call: TRBV7-3
d_call: .
j_call: TRBJ2-2
cdr3_length: 16
clone_size: .
cdr3_aa: CASSLGQLGVAGELFF
cdr3_nt: TGTGCCAGCAGCCTTGGACAGCTCGGCGTCGCCGGGGAGCTGTTTTTT

v_call: TRBV6-5
d_call: TRBD1
j_call: TRBJ2-7
cdr3_length: 14
clone_size: .
cdr3_aa: CASSSGQSGYEQYF
cdr3_nt: TGTGCCAGCAGTTCGGGACAGTCAGGGTACGAGCAGTACTTC

v_call: TRBV11-2
d_call: TRBD2
j_call: TRBJ2-2
cdr3_length: 15
clone_size: .
cdr3_aa: CASRPPGLAPGELFF
cdr3_nt: TGTGCCAGCAGGCCTCCGGGACTAGCGCCCGGGGAGCTGTTTTTT

v_call: TRBV7-2
d_call: TRBD2
j_call: TRBJ2-1
cdr3_length: 16
clone_size: .
cdr3_aa: CASSLGSGGSYNEQFF
cdr3_nt: TGTGCCAGCAGCTTAGGTAGCGGGGGTTCCTACAATGAGCAGTTCTTC

v_call: TRBV27
d_call: TRBD1
j_call: TRBJ2-5
cdr3_length: 16
clone_size: .
cdr3_aa: CASSANRQGRKETQYF
cdr3_nt: TGTGCCAGCAGTGCGAACCGACAGGGGCGAAAAGAGACCCAGTACTTC

v_call: TRBV29-1
d_call: TRBD2
j_call: TRBJ2-1
cdr3_length: 13
clone_size: .
cdr3_aa: CSVFSGRATEQFF
cdr3_nt: TGCAGCGTCTTTAGCGGGAGGGCCACTGAGCAGTTCTTC

v_call: TRBV27
d_call: TRBD1
j_call: TRBJ2-6
cdr3_length: 21
clone_size: .
cdr3_aa: CASSRETGAVFRLSGANVLTF
cdr3_nt: TGTGCCAGCAGTAGAGAAACAGGGGCAGTTTTTAGGCTATCTGGGGCCAACGTCCTGACTTTC

v_call: TRBV13
d_call: TRBD1
j_call: TRBJ1-4
cdr3_length: 13
clone_size: .
cdr3_aa: CASSTGTAGKLFF
cdr3_nt: TGTGCCAGCAGCACAGGGACAGCGGGAAAACTGTTTTTT

v_call: TRBV7-7
d_call: TRBD2
j_call: TRBJ2-5
cdr3_length: 16
clone_size: .
cdr3_aa: CASSPRGLAGGETQYF
cdr3_nt: TGTGCCAGCAGCCCCAGGGGACTAGCGGGAGGTGAGACCCAGTACTTC

v_call: TRBV25-1
d_call: .
j_call: TRBJ2-6
cdr3_length: 15
clone_size: .
cdr3_aa: CASSYQGAGANVLTF
cdr3_nt: TGTGCCAGCAGTTACCAGGGAGCTGGGGCCAACGTCCTGACTTTC

v_call: TRBV15
d_call: .
j_call: TRBJ1-3
cdr3_length: 15
clone_size: .
cdr3_aa: CATSRDPRDGNTIYF
cdr3_nt: TGTGCCACCAGCAGAGATCCTCGGGATGGAAACACCATATATTTT

v_call: TRBV7-8
d_call: TRBD1
j_call: TRBJ2-7
cdr3_length: 15
clone_size: .
cdr3_aa: CASSMGQLNSYEQYF
cdr3_nt: TGTGCCAGCAGCATGGGACAGCTGAACTCCTACGAGCAGTACTTC

v_call: TRBV27
d_call: .
j_call: TRBJ2-1
cdr3_length: 15
clone_size: .
cdr3_aa: CASSLSPQAYNEQFF
cdr3_nt: TGTGCCAGCAGTTTAAGCCCACAGGCGTACAATGAGCAGTTCTTC

v_call: TRBV5-4
d_call: .
j_call: TRBJ1-1
cdr3_length: 14
clone_size: .
cdr3_aa: CASSRVGGNTEAFF
cdr3_nt: TGTGCCAGCAGCCGAGTGGGGGGAAACACTGAAGCTTTCTTT

v_call: TRBV11-2
d_call: .
j_call: TRBJ1-2
cdr3_length: 12
clone_size: .
cdr3_aa: CASSLGPDGYTF
cdr3_nt: TGTGCCAGCAGCTTAGGCCCCGATGGCTACACCTTC

v_call: TRBV30
d_call: .
j_call: TRBJ1-4
cdr3_length: 13
clone_size: .
cdr3_aa: CAWTGQVYEKLFF
cdr3_nt: TGTGCCTGGACGGGGCAGGTTTATGAAAAACTGTTTTTT

v_call: TRBV5-1
d_call: .
j_call: TRBJ2-3
cdr3_length: 15
clone_size: .
cdr3_aa: CASSLDRSSTDTQYF
cdr3_nt: TGCGCCAGCAGCTTGGACAGATCTAGCACAGATACGCAGTATTTT

v_call: TRBV11-3
d_call: .
j_call: TRBJ2-6
cdr3_length: 18
clone_size: .
cdr3_aa: CASSPAEGRSSGANVLTF
cdr3_nt: TGTGCCAGCAGCCCGGCAGAGGGACGGAGTTCTGGGGCCAACGTCCTGACTTTC

v_call: TRBV27
d_call: TRBD1
j_call: TRBJ1-2
cdr3_length: 15
clone_size: .
cdr3_aa: CASSSGQGAIYGYTF
cdr3_nt: TGTGCCAGCAGTTCCGGACAGGGGGCGATCTATGGCTACACCTTC

v_call: TRBV10-3
d_call: .
j_call: TRBJ2-7
cdr3_length: 15
clone_size: .
cdr3_aa: CAISERQGGGYEQYF
cdr3_nt: TGTGCCATCAGTGAGAGACAGGGAGGCGGATACGAGCAGTACTTC

v_call: TRBV15
d_call: .
j_call: TRBJ2-2
cdr3_length: 16
clone_size: once
cdr3_aa: CATSRGAGRNTGELFF
cdr3_nt: TGTGCCACCAGCAGAGGGGCGGGGAGAAACACCGGGGAGCTGTTTTTT

v_call: TRBV29-1
d_call: .
j_call: TRBJ1-1
cdr3_length: 14
clone_size: .
cdr3_aa: CSVQGTLEGTEAFF
cdr3_nt: TGCAGCGTGCAAGGGACCCTGGAGGGAACTGAAGCTTTCTTT

v_call: TRBV5-8
d_call: .
j_call: TRBJ1-5
cdr3_length: 17
clone_size: .
cdr3_aa: CASSLVQAPYSNQPQHF
cdr3_nt: TGTGCCAGCAGCTTGGTCCAGGCGCCCTATAGCAATCAGCCCCAGCATTTT

v_call: TRBV19
d_call: .
j_call: TRBJ2-1
cdr3_length: 14
clone_size: .
cdr3_aa: CASSIRRAVREQFF
cdr3_nt: TGTGCCAGTAGTATACGTCGAGCGGTACGTGAGCAGTTCTTC

v_call: TRBV28
d_call: .
j_call: TRBJ1-4
cdr3_length: 14
clone_size: .
cdr3_aa: CASSLGRNDEKLFF
cdr3_nt: TGTGCCAGCAGTTTAGGAAGAAACGACGAAAAACTGTTTTTT

v_call: TRBV6-5
d_call: .
j_call: TRBJ1-4
cdr3_length: 13
clone_size: .
cdr3_aa: CASSYHRYEKLFF
cdr3_nt: TGTGCCAGCAGTTACCATCGATATGAAAAACTGTTTTTT

v_call: TRBV10-2
d_call: TRBD1
j_call: TRBJ2-7
cdr3_length: 15
clone_size: .
cdr3_aa: CASSESGDRTYEQYF
cdr3_nt: TGCGCCAGCAGTGAGTCAGGGGACAGGACCTACGAGCAGTACTTC

v_call: TRBV6-5
d_call: .
j_call: TRBJ2-3
cdr3_length: 16
clone_size: .
cdr3_aa: CASSYSGRIGTDTQYF
cdr3_nt: TGTGCCAGCAGTTACTCGGGCAGGATTGGCACAGATACGCAGTATTTT

v_call: TRBV6-1
d_call: TRBD1
j_call: TRBJ1-2
cdr3_length: 12
clone_size: .
cdr3_aa: CASSEQGAGYTF
cdr3_nt: TGTGCCAGCAGTGAACAGGGGGCTGGCTACACCTTC

v_call: TRBV20-1
d_call: .
j_call: TRBJ2-5
cdr3_length: 11
clone_size: once
cdr3_aa: CSAQHQETQYF
cdr3_nt: TGCAGTGCTCAGCACCAAGAGACCCAGTACTTC

v_call: TRBV6-1
d_call: TRBD1
j_call: TRBJ2-2
cdr3_length: 15
clone_size: once
cdr3_aa: CASSKGQPNTGELFF
cdr3_nt: TGTGCCAGCAGTAAGGGACAGCCGAACACCGGGGAGCTGTTTTTT

v_call: TRBV27
d_call: TRBD1
j_call: TRBJ2-7
cdr3_length: 14
clone_size: .
cdr3_aa: CASSPGTGIYEQYF
cdr3_nt: TGTGCCAGCAGCCCCGGGACAGGGATCTACGAGCAGTACTTC

v_call: TRBV4-1
d_call: TRBD1
j_call: TRBJ1-2
cdr3_length: 17
clone_size: .
cdr3_aa: CASSQDILGQGVRGYTF
cdr3_nt: TGCGCCAGCAGCCAAGATATCCTCGGCCAGGGGGTTCGTGGCTACACCTTC

v_call: TRBV4-2
d_call: .
j_call: TRBJ1-2
cdr3_length: 15
clone_size: .
cdr3_aa: CASSVRPARGYGYTF
cdr3_nt: TGTGCCAGCAGCGTCCGCCCTGCGCGCGGCTATGGCTACACCTTC

v_call: TRBV5-1
d_call: .
j_call: TRBJ1-4
cdr3_length: 14
clone_size: .
cdr3_aa: CASSQTGSGEKLFF
cdr3_nt: TGCGCCAGCAGCCAAACAGGGTCAGGTGAAAAACTGTTTTTT

v_call: TRBV4-1
d_call: TRBD1
j_call: TRBJ2-1
cdr3_length: 16
clone_size: .
cdr3_aa: CASSHLTGGGNNEQFF
cdr3_nt: TGCGCCAGCAGCCACCTCACAGGGGGCGGCAACAATGAGCAGTTCTTC

v_call: TRBV4-2
d_call: .
j_call: TRBJ2-1
cdr3_length: 14
clone_size: .
cdr3_aa: CASSQSAGANEQFF
cdr3_nt: TGTGCCAGCAGCCAGTCGGCAGGGGCGAATGAGCAGTTCTTC

v_call: TRBV5-4
d_call: TRBD1
j_call: TRBJ2-7
cdr3_length: 13
clone_size: .
cdr3_aa: CASSQQGAYEQYF
cdr3_nt: TGTGCCAGCAGCCAACAGGGGGCCTACGAGCAGTACTTC

v_call: TRBV30
d_call: .
j_call: TRBJ2-1
cdr3_length: 11
clone_size: .
cdr3_aa: CAWSAVGRQFF
cdr3_nt: TGTGCCTGGAGTGCCGTGGGGAGGCAGTTCTTC

v_call: TRBV28
d_call: TRBD1
j_call: TRBJ1-5
cdr3_length: 15
clone_size: .
cdr3_aa: CASSYPGTGHQPQHF
cdr3_nt: TGTGCCAGCAGCTATCCGGGGACAGGGCATCAGCCCCAGCATTTT

v_call: TRBV25-1
d_call: .
j_call: TRBJ2-5
cdr3_length: 13
clone_size: .
cdr3_aa: CASNPQNEETQYF
cdr3_nt: TGTGCCAGCAACCCCCAGAATGAAGAGACCCAGTACTTC

v_call: TRBV4-2
d_call: .
j_call: TRBJ2-7
cdr3_length: 17
clone_size: .
cdr3_aa: CASSQVAQGSASYEQYF
cdr3_nt: TGTGCCAGCAGCCAAGTCGCACAGGGAAGCGCGTCCTACGAGCAGTACTTC

v_call: TRBV6-5
d_call: .
j_call: TRBJ1-1
cdr3_length: 14
clone_size: .
cdr3_aa: CASSLQRAGAEAFF
cdr3_nt: TGTGCCAGCAGTCTCCAGCGGGCCGGGGCTGAAGCTTTCTTT

v_call: TRBV6-1
d_call: TRBD1
j_call: TRBJ2-7
cdr3_length: 14
clone_size: .
cdr3_aa: CASSGALAQGEQYF
cdr3_nt: TGTGCCAGCAGTGGGGCCCTGGCACAGGGGGAGCAGTACTTC